One sample yielded the 15 T cell receptor beta chains listed below, sequenced in a study of blood T cell repertoires in COVID-19. Clones were read by immunoSEQ multiplex PCR, and TCRdb kept only the in-frame ones, dropping some. The sample has approximately 120,000 clones; approximately 87% are singletons. The source material was peripheral blood. These receptors were collected from a woman between 45 and 65 years old with acute or convalescent COVID-19.

The CDR3 nucleotides are TGTGCCAGCAGCCGAGGGAGACAGCAGTTCTTC. This sequence encodes CASSRGRQQFF. The chain combines TRBV11-3 with TRBJ2-1; D possibly corresponds to TRBD2 (5 bases). This CDR3 is 11 amino acids long. Germline V gene lookup returns CDR1 SGHNT and CDR2 YENEEA. Trimming stripped 5 bases from V and 11 bases from J, with 10 bases between. Using reference TRBV11-3 and TRBJ2-1 for the parts outside the CDR3, the full variable domain is EAGVVQSPRYKIIEKKQPVAFWCNPISGHNTLYWYLQNLGQGPELLIRYENEEAVDDSQLPKDRFSAERLKGVDSTLKIQPAELGDSAVYLCASSRGRQQFFGPGTRLTVL.

The chain employs TRBV10-1 and TRBJ2-5; TRBD1 matches at 9 bases. With 6 bases clipped from V and 3 bases from J, the junction kept 8 bases outside the gene matches. The germline V gene has CDR1 WNHNN and CDR2 SYGVQD (reference sequence). The CDR3 covers 15 residues. CDR3 sequence: CASSGPGTGKETQYF. CDR3 coding DNA: TGCGCCAGCAGCGGTCCCGGGACAGGGAAAGAGACCCAGTACTTC.

This chain joins TRBV3-1 (or the pseudogene TRBV3-2) and TRBJ1-1, with D hard to call. The CDR3 runs 15 residues. The germline V gene has CDR1 LGHDT and CDR2 YNNKEL (reference sequence). The ends were cut back, 0 bases at V and 5 bases at J, with 13 bases in the middle. CDR3 in amino acids: CASSQEGGGNTEAFF. The CDR3 nucleotides read TGTGCCAGCAGCCAAGAGGGTGGAGGGAATACTGAAGCTTTCTTT.

CDR3 in DNA: TGTGCCAGCAGTTACAGGTCAGGATACGAGCAGTACTTC. This gives the protein CASSYRSGYEQYF. The chain joins TRBV6-5 to TRBJ2-7; D gene uncertain. V was shortened by 2 bases and J by 4 bases, with 9 bases between the two germline ends. The CDR3 runs 13 residues. Germline CDR1 and CDR2: MNHEY and SVGAGI.

The gene calls are TRBV3-1 (or the pseudogene TRBV3-2) and TRBJ1-2; no firm D call. Germline V gene sequence: CDR1 LGHDT, CDR2 YNNKEL (reference sequence). V lost 1 base and J lost 2, with 8 bases in between. The CDR3 is 14 residues long. CDR3 sequence: CASSQGAGNYGYTF. The CDR3 nucleotides read TGTGCCAGCAGCCAAGGGGCGGGAAACTATGGCTACACCTTC.

V and J are TRBV5-1 and TRBJ1-4; tentatively, D is TRBD1 (6 bases). Trimming removed 4 bases from V and 6 bases from J, with 19 bases in between. This CDR3 spans 16 amino acids. Germline values: CDR1 SGHRS, CDR2 YFSETQ. Here the CDR3 reads CASSRGAQGGDEKLFF. CDR3 coding DNA: TGCGCCAGCAGCCGAGGGGCACAGGGTGGGGATGAAAAACTGTTTTTT.

The rearrangement joins TRBV5-8 to TRBJ1-6, with 7 bases matching TRBD1. The V and J ends lost 2 bases and 0 bases, in that order; junction bases with no gene match: 11. Germline CDR1 is SGHTS and CDR2 is YDEGEE. The CDR3 consists of 19 residues. DNA for the CDR3: TGTGCCAGCAGCTTACTCGGACAGGCAGGCGCCTCCTATAATTCACCCCTCCACTTT. As protein: CASSLLGQAGASYNSPLHF.

The genes are TRBV6-5 and TRBJ1-2; D may be TRBD1 (5 bases). The CDR3 is made up of 13 amino acids. Looked up from germline, CDR1 is MNHEY and CDR2 is SVGAGI. V was trimmed by 6 bases and J by 4 bases, leaving 12 bases between them. The DNA of the CDR3 is TGTGCCAGCAGGACGAGGGGAGGCTATGGCTACACCTTC. Protein: CASRTRGGYGYTF.

The CDR3 sequence is CASSMVLGGPRGTDTQYF. The CDR3 DNA is TGTGCCAGTAGTATGGTATTGGGCGGACCGAGGGGCACAGATACGCAGTATTTT. This chain connects TRBV19 to TRBJ2-3, with D possibly being TRBD2 (5 bases). The CDR3 has 18 residues. The V end was cut by 3 bases, the J end by 1 base, with 20 bases between. CDR1 and CDR2 (germline): LNHDA, SQIVND (reference sequence).

This clone was observed a few times. The chain is built from TRBV5-1 and TRBJ1-2; 12 bases line up with TRBD1. Germline V gene lookup returns CDR1 SGHRS and CDR2 YFSETQ. After removal of 3 bases from V and 6 bases from J, the junction contained 6 bases not matched to a gene. This CDR3 spans 15 amino acids. DNA of the CDR3: TGCGCCAGCAGCTCAACCGGGACAGGGGGCGATGGCTACACCTTC. Protein product: CASSSTGTGGDGYTF.

The rearrangement links TRBV5-1 to TRBJ2-1; no reliable D call. The CDR3 is 15 residues long. Trimming cost V 0 bases and J 7 bases, with 14 bases left between them. Germline loops: CDR1 SGHRS, CDR2 YFSETQ. As DNA, the CDR3 is TGCGCCAGCAGCTTGGAAGAGTCTGCTCGGAATGAGCAGTTCTTC. This translates into CASSLEESARNEQFF.

The rearrangement links TRBV19 to TRBJ1-1; 11 bases match TRBD1. CDR3 length: 15 residues. With V trimmed by 4 bases and J by 5 bases, 6 bases remained unmatched. Looked up from germline, CDR1 is LNHDA and CDR2 is SQIVND (reference sequence). CDR3 loop: CASSTMGQGGTEAFF. As DNA, the CDR3 is TGTGCCAGTAGTACAATGGGACAGGGGGGGACTGAAGCTTTCTTT.

The rearrangement joins TRBV15 to TRBJ2-3, with 11 bases identical to TRBD2. CDR3 length: 17 amino acids. The V and J ends lost 1 base and 1 base, in that order; junction bases with no gene match: 4. The germline V gene encodes CDR1 LNHNV and CDR2 YYDKDF (reference sequence). This chain's CDR3 is CATSRALLAGGTDTQYF. In DNA, the CDR3 is TGTGCCACCAGCAGAGCCTTACTAGCGGGGGGCACAGATACGCAGTATTTT. The whole variable domain, remainder taken from reference TRBV15 and TRBJ2-3, is DAMVIQNPRYQVTQFGKPVTLSCSQTLNHNVMYWYQQKSSQAPKLLFHYYDKDFNNEADTPDNFQSRRPNTSFCFLDIRSPGLGDTAMYLCATSRALLAGGTDTQYFGPGTRLTVL.

The chain recombines TRBV5-1 with TRBJ1-4; the D gene is possibly TRBD1 (6 bases). Germline values: CDR1 SGHRS, CDR2 YFSETQ. The CDR3 extends over 16 amino acids. The V and J ends lost 0 bases and 6 bases respectively, with 15 bases between them. This CDR3 reads CASSLGPGTGHEKLFF. CDR3 nucleotides: TGCGCCAGCAGCTTGGGACCGGGCACAGGGCATGAAAAACTGTTTTTT. The whole variable domain, filled in from reference TRBV5-1 and TRBJ1-4, reads KAGVTQTPRYLIKTRGQQVTLSCSPISGHRSVSWYQQTPGQGLQFLFEYFSETQRNKGNFPGRFSGRQFSNSRSEMNVSTLELGDSALYLCASSLGPGTGHEKLFFGSGTQLSVL.

This chain connects TRBV4-1 to TRBJ2-1; 9 bases agree with TRBD2. Germline V gene data show CDR1 as MGHRA and CDR2 as YSYEKL. This CDR3 has 17 residues. V was clipped by 2 bases and J by 4 bases; unmatched bases: 9. This CDR3 reads CASSQYESGGQYNEQFF. The CDR3 DNA follows: TGCGCCAGCAGCCAATACGAAAGCGGGGGGCAATACAATGAGCAGTTCTTC.